This T cell receptor beta chain was sequenced for a study of T cells in localized non-small cell lung cancer. This clone was picked up one time. Its specificity is not known. Findings and caveats of the study: Peak T cell clonality was found in uninvolved adjacent lung, exceeding tumor. Higher T cell density in the blood was associated with longer overall survival, whereas higher adjacent-lung clonality associated with shorter survival. A median of roughly 57 clones ranked among the top 100 in tumor appeared in adjacent lung.

Sequencing was performed with immunoSEQ multiplex PCR; in TCRdb, only in-frame clones are kept and a portion is missing. The data show tens of thousands of clones, roughly 90% seen once. The TCR originated in a woman aged 40 to 75 with stage I lung adenocarcinoma. The input for sequencing was peripheral blood, taken before any cancer treatment.

Written as DNA, the CDR3 is TGCGCCAGCAGCCAGGGGGCGAGGGAGACCCAGTACTTC. Protein sequence: CASSQGARETQYF. This sequence joins TRBV5-1 and TRBJ2-5; 8 nucleotides agree with TRBD1. This CDR3 comprises 13 residues. Trimming removed 4 bases from V and 5 bases from J; junction bases left unmatched: 4. Germline CDR1 and CDR2: SGHRS and YFSETQ.